A selection of T cell receptor beta chains follows, all from one sample in a study of cytomegalovirus exposure and HLA in healthy donors. Clones were read by immunoSEQ multiplex PCR, and TCRdb kept only the in-frame ones, dropping some. The data hold approximately 110,000 clones, with 74% observed a single time. Source material: PBMCs. All receptors come from a man between 45 and 60 years old in good health and CMV-seropositive. The conserved cysteine and the conserved F or W are not part of the CDR3 here. The size of a clone is reported for some rows only, either as once, few or many, or as a class for expanded clones.

>-|TRBV29-1
SVIGPSGSYNEQF
>-|TRBV27
ASYPVQGQVNTEAF
>-|TRBV2
ASGKGTSNEQY
>-|TRBV6-5
ASSYRLEQTQY
>-|TRBV5-1
ASSLLAGGRDTQY
>few|TRBV19
ASSRDRRNQPQH
>-|TRBV6-1
ASSPRSRYQETQY
>-|TRBV5-1
ASSFGAGDTDTQY
>-|TRBV5-1
ASSPQEGGSPLH
>-|TRBV2
ASSEVYTRGGYT
>-|TRBV15
ATQTSVNTGELF
>many|TRBV5-6
ASSLPGLMNTEAF
>-|TRBV5-6
ASSNDGSGPF
>-|TRBV18
ASSPGQGEASEAF
>few|TRBV5-1
ASSPKQGMNTGELF